This T cell receptor (beta chain) is from a study of monozygotic twins with inflammatory bowel disease. Points from the study as a whole: Fewer clonotypes were shared with others by IBD patients than by healthy twins, especially with disease activity.

In germline, CDR1 is MNHNS, CDR2 SASEGT. The CDR3 spans 11 residues. Input per TCR library consisted of 3500 ng of total RNA. Researchers ran eight separate cDNA reactions for each sample. Using the 5' RACE reads, TCRdb records one entry per CDR3 protein without DNA. The clone table shows 110,000 to 150,000 distinct CDR3 sequences, with the ten largest holding about 1.2%. About this clonotype itself: The antigen remains undetermined.

Blood (approximately 2.3 ml) was collected from every donor individually. This TCR derives from a human donor with ulcerative colitis or Crohn's disease, or a healthy co-twin of an affected twin (not recorded which). What was sequenced was blood. The chain links TRBV6-1 to TRBJ2-7; TCRdb reports TRBD1, a call that lacks DNA to check it against. The CDR3 region is CASSTGYEQYF.